This T cell receptor beta chain comes out of a study of T-cell memory formation after mild COVID-19. TCRdb itself ran the 5' RACE reads through MiXCR, one entry per CDR3 protein. Of approximately 260,000 distinct CDR3 sequences detected, roughly 15% appear once; the ten largest clones hold 3.5%. CDR3 length: 15 amino acids. The V and J ends lost 4 bases and 0 bases respectively, with 13 bases between them. The germline V gene encodes CDR1 SGHRS and CDR2 YFSETQ. This receptor was obtained from a man aged 18 to 30 who had mild COVID-19 (a few samples of this study predate the infection). Cell type and time point are not known. This chain connects TRBV5-1 to TRBJ1-1; D not certain. Sequencing was performed on PBMCs or a T cell subset sorted from them (not recorded which). The CDR3 coding sequence is TGCGCCAGCAGCCAAGGGAATTCCATGAACACTGAAGCTTTCTTT. Amino acids: CASSQGNSMNTEAFF.